The 11 T cell receptor beta chains in this list originate from one sample, sequenced in a study of glioma-infiltrating T cells. The iRepertoire nested amplicon-rescue multiplex PCR amplified TCR alpha and beta CDR3s from RNA. Each CDR3 protein is one row after TCRdb ran MiXCR on the multiplex PCR reads. The sample holds around 350,000 distinct CDR3 sequences, more than 35% seen once. Source material: glioma tissue, nonneoplastic brain tissue, or PBMCs (not recorded which). The receptors come from a human donor with low-grade glioma or glioblastoma, undergoing nonglioma brain surgery, or in good health (not recorded which).

This clonotype was observed at least ten times. This chain uses TRBV27 with TRBJ2-5; weak D call: TRBD1 (5 bases). The CDR3 is 15 amino acids. In germline, CDR1 is MNHEY, CDR2 SMNVEV (reference sequence). The V gene lost 2 bases and the J gene lost 3 bases, with 13 bases spanning the gap. CDR3 region: CASSLTSGKKETQYF. The CDR3 nucleotides read TGTGCCAGCAGTTTAACCTCAGGGAAAAAAGAGACCCAGTACTTC.

Remarks on this clonotype: A much larger clone lies a single base off, so this may be a read error. The genes are TRBV6-1 and TRBJ2-1; TRBD1 might be the D (6 bases). The CDR3 has 14 amino acids. Germline CDR1 is MNHNS and CDR2 is SASEGT. The CDR3 here is CAGSEQGSYNEQFF. The CDR3, as DNA: TGTGCCGGCAGTGAGCAGGGGAGTTACAATGAGCAGTTCTTC.

As regards this clonotype: Possible read error: a much larger clone is one base away. The CDR3 carries no conserved terminal phenylalanine or tryptophan, so it likely arises from a read error. CDR3 sequence reads: CASTLGREGYEQYL. The CDR3 nucleotides are TGTGCCAGCACCCTTGGAAGGGAAGGATACGAGCAGTACTTA. J is TRBJ2-7 and V is TRBV7-8; D not certain. CDR1 and CDR2 (germline): SGHVS, FQNEAQ. The CDR3 sequence is 14 residues long. Trimming removed 7 bases from V and 4 bases from J, with 17 bases in between.

This clonotype was recorded many times. This rearrangement joins TRBV6-1 to TRBJ2-5, with no clear D. This CDR3 has 13 amino acids. The ends were cut back, 7 bases at V and 1 base at J, with 10 bases in the middle. Germline loops: CDR1 MNHNS, CDR2 SASEGT. CDR3 amino acids: CASTLQIQETQYF. The DNA for the CDR3 is TGTGCCAGCACTTTACAGATCCAAGAGACCCAGTACTTC.

This clonotype was seen ten or more times. V and J are TRBV6-1 and TRBJ2-7, with TRBD2 matching over 7 bases. Germline loops: CDR1 MNHNS, CDR2 SASEGT. The CDR3 contains 14 residues. Trimming cost V 6 bases and J 6 bases; bases outside gene matches: 11. CDR3 DNA sequence: TGTGCCAGCAGCCCCTGGGAGGGACCCCTCGAGCAGTACTTC. Translating it yields CASSPWEGPLEQYF.

The chain is built from TRBV19 and TRBJ1-2; D gene uncertain. Between the trimmed V and J ends, which lost 7 bases and 0 bases, there was a span of 12 bases. This CDR3 has 14 residues. Per germline, CDR1 LNHDA and CDR2 SQIVND (reference sequence). The CDR3 loop reads CASMMEFSNYGYTF. For the CDR3, the DNA is TGTGCCAGTATGATGGAATTTTCTAACTATGGCTACACCTTC. The full variable domain, rest sourced from reference TRBV19 and TRBJ1-2, is DGGITQSPKYLFRKEGQNVTLSCEQNLNHDAMYWYRQDPGQGLRLIYYSQIVNDFQKGDIAEGYSVSREKKESFPLTVTSAQKNPTAFYLCASMMEFSNYGYTFGSGTRLTVV.

The chain joins TRBV4-1 to TRBJ2-7, with D perhaps matching TRBD1 or TRBD2 (5 bases each). There are 14 residues in the CDR3. The V and J ends lost 2 bases and 3 bases respectively, with 11 bases between them. Looked up from germline, CDR1 is MGHRA and CDR2 is YSYEKL. CDR3 sequence (DNA): TGCGCCAGCAGCCAACCGGGGCGAGGCTACGAGCAGTACTTC. Amino acids: CASSQPGRGYEQYF.

In this sample, this clonotype turned up a few times. The chain employs TRBV4-1 and TRBJ1-2; D is perhaps TRBD1 (6 bases). In germline, CDR1 is MGHRA, CDR2 YSYEKL. The length of the CDR3 is 16 residues. The germline V and J ends were trimmed by 4 bases and 2 bases, with 17 bases remaining between them. The CDR3 DNA sequence: TGCGCCAGCAGCCGACCCGGGGGCCTCGGGAACTATGGCTACACCTTC. It codes for CASSRPGGLGNYGYTF.

The gene calls are TRBV18 and TRBJ2-7, with a tentative D call TRBD1 (6 bases). The CDR3 spans 17 residues. V was shortened by 0 bases and J by 1 base, with 16 bases between the two germline ends. Germline V gene data show CDR1 as KGHSH and CDR2 as LQKENI. CDR3 protein: CASSPPLRDTKSYEQYF. In DNA form, the CDR3 reads TGTGCCAGCTCACCACCTCTCCGGGACACAAAATCCTACGAGCAGTACTTC.

As regards this clonotype: A read error may explain this, as a much larger clone is one base away. The V and J genes are TRBV28 and TRBJ2-1; 10 nucleotides align to TRBD2. After removal of 8 bases from V and 13 bases from J, the junction contained 11 bases not matched to a gene. Germline assignment: CDR1 MDHEN and CDR2 SYDVKM. The CDR3 consists of 13 residues. CDR3 coding DNA: TGTGCCAGCCTGAGCGGGGGGGGAAACATTCAGTTCTTC. It is translated as CASLSGGGNIQFF.

V is TRBV2 and J is TRBJ2-5; D remains ambiguous. The CDR3 runs to 15 residues. The germline CDR1 and CDR2 sequences are SNHLY and FYNNEI. V lost 1 base, J lost 4 bases, and 13 bases lay in between. CDR3 nucleotides: TGTGCCAGCAGTGAAGAGGCGGCGACAAGAGAGACCCAGTACTTC. It yields the protein CASSEEAATRETQYF.